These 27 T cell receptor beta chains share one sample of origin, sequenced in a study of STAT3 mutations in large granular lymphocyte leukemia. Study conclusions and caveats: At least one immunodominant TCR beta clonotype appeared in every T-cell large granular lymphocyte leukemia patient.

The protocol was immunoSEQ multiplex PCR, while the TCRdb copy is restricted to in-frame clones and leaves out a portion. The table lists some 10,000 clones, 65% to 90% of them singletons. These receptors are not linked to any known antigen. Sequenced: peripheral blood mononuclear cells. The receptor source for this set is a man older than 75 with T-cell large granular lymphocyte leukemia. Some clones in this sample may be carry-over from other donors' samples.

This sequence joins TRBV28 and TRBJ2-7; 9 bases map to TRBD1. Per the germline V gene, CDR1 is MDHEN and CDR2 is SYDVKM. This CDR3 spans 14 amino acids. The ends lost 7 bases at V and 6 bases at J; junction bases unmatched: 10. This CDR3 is CASNPGQGGSEQYF. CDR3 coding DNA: TGTGCCAGCAATCCGGGACAGGGTGGTTCCGAGCAGTACTTC.

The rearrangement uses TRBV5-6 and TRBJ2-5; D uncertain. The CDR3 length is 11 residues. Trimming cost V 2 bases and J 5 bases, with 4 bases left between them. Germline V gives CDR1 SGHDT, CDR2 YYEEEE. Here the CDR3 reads CASSLTETQYF. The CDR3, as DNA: TGTGCCAGCAGCTTAACCGAGACCCAGTACTTC.

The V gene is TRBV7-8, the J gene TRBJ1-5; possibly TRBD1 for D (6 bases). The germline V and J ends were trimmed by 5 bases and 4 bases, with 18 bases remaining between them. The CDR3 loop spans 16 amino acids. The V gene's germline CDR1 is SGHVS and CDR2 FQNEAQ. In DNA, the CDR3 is TGTGCCAGCAGCCTGGCCTCCCGGGGGCTAAATCAGCCCCAGCATTTT. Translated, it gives CASSLASRGLNQPQHF.

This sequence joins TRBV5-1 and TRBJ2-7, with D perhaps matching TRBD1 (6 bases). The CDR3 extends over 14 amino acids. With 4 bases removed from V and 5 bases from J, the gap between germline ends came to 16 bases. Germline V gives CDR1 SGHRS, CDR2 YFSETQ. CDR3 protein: CASSGGQIVNEQYF. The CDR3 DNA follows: TGCGCCAGCAGCGGCGGACAGATCGTAAACGAGCAGTACTTC.

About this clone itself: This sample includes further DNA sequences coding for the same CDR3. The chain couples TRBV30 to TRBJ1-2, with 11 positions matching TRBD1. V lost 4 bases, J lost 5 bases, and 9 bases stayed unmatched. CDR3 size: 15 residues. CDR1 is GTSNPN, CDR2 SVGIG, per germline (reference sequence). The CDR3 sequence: CAWTGQGAFWYGYTF. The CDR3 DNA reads TGTGCCTGGACAGGACAGGGGGCGTTTTGGTATGGCTACACCTTC.

In nucleotides, the CDR3 is TGTGCCTGGAGTGTTGGAGGGTACGAGCAGTACTTC. It is translated as CAWSVGGYEQYF. The J gene is TRBJ2-7, the V gene TRBV30, with D perhaps matching TRBD2 (6 bases). Between the trimmed V and J ends, which lost 0 bases and 4 bases, there was a span of 7 bases. Germline V gives CDR1 GTSNPN, CDR2 SVGIG (reference sequence). The CDR3 is made up of 12 amino acids.

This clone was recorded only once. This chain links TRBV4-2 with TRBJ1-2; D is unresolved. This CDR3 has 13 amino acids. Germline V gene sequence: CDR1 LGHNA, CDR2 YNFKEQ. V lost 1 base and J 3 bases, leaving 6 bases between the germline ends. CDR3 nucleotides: TGTGCCAGCAGCCAAGGCGGGCACTATGGCTACACCTTC. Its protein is CASSQGGHYGYTF.

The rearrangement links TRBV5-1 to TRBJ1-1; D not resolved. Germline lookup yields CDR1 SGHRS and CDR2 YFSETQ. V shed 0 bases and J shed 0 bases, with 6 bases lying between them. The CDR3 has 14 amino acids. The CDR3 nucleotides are TGCGCCAGCAGCTTGGGGGCCCTGAACACTGAAGCTTTCTTT. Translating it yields CASSLGALNTEAFF. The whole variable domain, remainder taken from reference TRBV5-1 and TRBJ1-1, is KAGVTQTPRYLIKTRGQQVTLSCSPISGHRSVSWYQQTPGQGLQFLFEYFSETQRNKGNFPGRFSGRQFSNSRSEMNVSTLELGDSALYLCASSLGALNTEAFFGQGTRLTVV.

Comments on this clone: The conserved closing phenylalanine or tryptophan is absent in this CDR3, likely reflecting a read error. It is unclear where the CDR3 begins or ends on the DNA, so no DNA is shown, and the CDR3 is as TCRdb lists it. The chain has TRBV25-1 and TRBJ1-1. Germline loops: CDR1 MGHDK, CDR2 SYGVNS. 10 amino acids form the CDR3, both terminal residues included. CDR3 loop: CASSRSGTGV.

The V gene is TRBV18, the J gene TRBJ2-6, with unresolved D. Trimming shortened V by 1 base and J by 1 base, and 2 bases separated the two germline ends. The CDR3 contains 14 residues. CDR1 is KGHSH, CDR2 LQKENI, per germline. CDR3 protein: CASSPQSGANVLTF. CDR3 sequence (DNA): TGTGCCAGCTCACCACAATCTGGGGCCAACGTCCTGACTTTC.

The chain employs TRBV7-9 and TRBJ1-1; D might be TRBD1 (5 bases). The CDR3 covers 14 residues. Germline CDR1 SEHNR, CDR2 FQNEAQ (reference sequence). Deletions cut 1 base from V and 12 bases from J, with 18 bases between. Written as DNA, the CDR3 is TGTGCCAGCAGCTTAGGGGCGAGGGGCAGGGAGTCTTTCTTT. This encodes CASSLGARGRESFF.

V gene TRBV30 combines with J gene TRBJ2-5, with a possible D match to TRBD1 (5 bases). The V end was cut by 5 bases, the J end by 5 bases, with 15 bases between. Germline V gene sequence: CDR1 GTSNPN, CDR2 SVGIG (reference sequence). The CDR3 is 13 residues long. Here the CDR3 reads CAWAASGWETQYF. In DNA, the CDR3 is TGTGCCTGGGCTGCGTCAGGGTGGGAGACCCAGTACTTC.

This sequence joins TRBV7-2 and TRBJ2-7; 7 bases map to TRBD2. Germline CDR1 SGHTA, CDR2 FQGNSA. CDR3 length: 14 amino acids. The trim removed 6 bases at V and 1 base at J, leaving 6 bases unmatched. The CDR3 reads CASSSWGGSYEQYF. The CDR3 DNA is TGTGCCAGCAGTTCCTGGGGGGGTTCCTACGAGCAGTACTTC.

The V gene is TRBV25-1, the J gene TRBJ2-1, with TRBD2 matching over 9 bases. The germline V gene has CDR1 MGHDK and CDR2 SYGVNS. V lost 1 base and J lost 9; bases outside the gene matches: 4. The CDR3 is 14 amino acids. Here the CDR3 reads CASSEFSGGREQFF. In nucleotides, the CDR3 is TGTGCCAGCAGTGAATTCAGCGGGGGGCGTGAGCAGTTCTTC.

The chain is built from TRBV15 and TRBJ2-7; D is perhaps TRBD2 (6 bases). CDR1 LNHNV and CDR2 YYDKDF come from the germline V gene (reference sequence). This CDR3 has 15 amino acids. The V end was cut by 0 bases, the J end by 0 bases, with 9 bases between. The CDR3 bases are TGTGCCACCAGCAGAGATCACGGGGGCTCCTACGAGCAGTACTTC. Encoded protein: CATSRDHGGSYEQYF.

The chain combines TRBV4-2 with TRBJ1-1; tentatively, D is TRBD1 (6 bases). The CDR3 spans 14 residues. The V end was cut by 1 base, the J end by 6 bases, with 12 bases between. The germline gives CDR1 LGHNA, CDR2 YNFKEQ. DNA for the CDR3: TGTGCCAGCAGCCAAGTAGGGGGGGATGCTGAAGCTTTCTTT. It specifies CASSQVGGDAEAFF.

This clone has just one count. Written as DNA, the CDR3 is TGTGCCAGCATTCTACAGGGTAACTATGGCTACACCTTC. Translating gives CASILQGNYGYTF. The chain joins TRBV2 to TRBJ1-2; D perhaps matches TRBD1 (6 bases). The CDR3 totals 13 residues. V was shortened by 7 bases and J by 1 base, with 10 bases between the two germline ends. Germline V gene sequence: CDR1 SNHLY, CDR2 FYNNEI.

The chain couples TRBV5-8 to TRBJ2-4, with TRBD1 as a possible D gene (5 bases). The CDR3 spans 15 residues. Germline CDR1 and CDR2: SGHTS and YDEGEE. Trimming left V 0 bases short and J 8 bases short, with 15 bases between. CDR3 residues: CASSLARQGWDIQYF. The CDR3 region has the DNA TGTGCCAGCAGCTTGGCCCGGCAGGGCTGGGACATTCAGTACTTC.

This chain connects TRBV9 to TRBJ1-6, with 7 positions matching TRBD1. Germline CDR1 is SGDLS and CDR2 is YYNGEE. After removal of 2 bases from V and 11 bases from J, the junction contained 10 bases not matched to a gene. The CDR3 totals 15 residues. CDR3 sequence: CASSVSGTAVAPLHF. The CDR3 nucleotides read TGTGCCAGCAGCGTTTCGGGGACAGCAGTTGCACCCCTCCACTTT.

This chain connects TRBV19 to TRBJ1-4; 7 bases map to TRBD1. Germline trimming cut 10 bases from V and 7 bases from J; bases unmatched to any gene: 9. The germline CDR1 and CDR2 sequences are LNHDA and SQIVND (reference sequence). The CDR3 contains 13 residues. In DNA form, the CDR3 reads TGTGCCATTGCGGGACAGCCCGGTGAAAAACTGTTTTTT. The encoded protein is CAIAGQPGEKLFF.

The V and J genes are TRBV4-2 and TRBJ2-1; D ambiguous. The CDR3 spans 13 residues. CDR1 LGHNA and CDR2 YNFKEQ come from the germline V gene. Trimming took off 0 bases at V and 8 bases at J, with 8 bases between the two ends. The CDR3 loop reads CASSQDQRDEQFF. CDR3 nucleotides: TGTGCCAGCAGCCAAGATCAACGGGATGAGCAGTTCTTC.

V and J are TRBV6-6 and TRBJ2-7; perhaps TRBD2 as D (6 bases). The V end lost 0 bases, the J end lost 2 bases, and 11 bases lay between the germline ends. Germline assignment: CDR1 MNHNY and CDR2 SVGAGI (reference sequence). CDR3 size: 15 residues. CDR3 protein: CASSYSGTEAYEQYF. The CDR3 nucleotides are TGTGCCAGCAGTTACTCGGGGACTGAAGCCTACGAGCAGTACTTC.

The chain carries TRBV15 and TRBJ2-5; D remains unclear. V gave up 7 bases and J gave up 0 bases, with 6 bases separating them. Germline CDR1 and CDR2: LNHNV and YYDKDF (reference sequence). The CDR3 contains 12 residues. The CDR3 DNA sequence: TGTGCCACCACGCCCGACCAAGAGACCCAGTACTTC. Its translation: CATTPDQETQYF.

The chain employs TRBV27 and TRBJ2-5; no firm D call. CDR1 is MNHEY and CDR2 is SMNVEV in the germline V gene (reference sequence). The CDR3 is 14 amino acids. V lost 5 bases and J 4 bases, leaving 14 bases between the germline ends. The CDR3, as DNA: TGTGCCAGCAGTCCCCGGGCCCCTCGAGAGACCCAGTACTTC. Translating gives CASSPRAPRETQYF.

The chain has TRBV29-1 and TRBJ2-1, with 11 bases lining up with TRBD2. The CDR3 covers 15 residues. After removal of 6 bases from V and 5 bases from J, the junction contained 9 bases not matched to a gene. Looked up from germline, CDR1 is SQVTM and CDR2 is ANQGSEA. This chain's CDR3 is CSVMLGLAVNNEQFF. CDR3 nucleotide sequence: TGCAGCGTGATGCTGGGACTAGCGGTTAACAATGAGCAGTTCTTC.

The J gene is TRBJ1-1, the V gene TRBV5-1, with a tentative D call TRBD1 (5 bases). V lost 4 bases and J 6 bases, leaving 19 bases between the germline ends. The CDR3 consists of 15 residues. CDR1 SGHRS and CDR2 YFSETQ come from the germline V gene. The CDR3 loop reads CASSIAGTSWAEAFF. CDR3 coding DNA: TGCGCCAGCAGCATAGCCGGGACCTCCTGGGCTGAAGCTTTCTTT.

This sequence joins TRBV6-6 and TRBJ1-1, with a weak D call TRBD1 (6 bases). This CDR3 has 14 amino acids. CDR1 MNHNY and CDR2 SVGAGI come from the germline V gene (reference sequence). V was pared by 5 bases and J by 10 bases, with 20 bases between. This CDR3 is CASSNEFDRIVAFF. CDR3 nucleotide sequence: TGTGCCAGCAGTAATGAGTTTGACAGGATTGTAGCTTTCTTT.